The next 30 T cell receptor beta chains were all read from a single sample in a study of OX40 agonist ivuxolimab in advanced cancers. Here immunoSEQ multiplex PCR was the method, and the copy in TCRdb shows in-frame clones only, minus some. Among some 57,000 clones listed, roughly 90% were seen once. The source material was CD4+ or CD8+ T cells sorted from blood, sampled in a trial of the OX40 agonist ivuxolimab. Source of these receptors: an adult with an advanced solid tumor such as melanoma, head and neck, liver or kidney cancer.

The chain carries TRBV11-3 and TRBJ1-1, with 7 bases matching TRBD1. The CDR3 is made up of 16 amino acids. Germline CDR1 reads SGHNT; CDR2 reads YENEEA. V trimming: 0 bases; J trimming: 0 bases; junction bases outside the gene matches: 4. The CDR3 DNA is TGTGCCAGCAGCTTAGATCGGACAGGAATGAACACTGAAGCTTTCTTT. It encodes CASSLDRTGMNTEAFF.

This clone occurred once. The genes are TRBV7-9 and TRBJ2-1, with 7 bases identical to TRBD2. Germline V gene lookup returns CDR1 SEHNR and CDR2 FQNEAQ (reference sequence). J was trimmed by 5 bases and V by 1 base; bases with no gene match: 5. CDR3 length equals 15 residues. The CDR3 DNA follows: TGTGCCAGCAGCTTAGGACTAGCTGCCGACAATGAGCAGTTCTTC. Protein: CASSLGLAADNEQFF.

The chain recombines TRBV4-2 with TRBJ2-5, with D unclear. CDR1 and CDR2 (germline): LGHNA, YNFKEQ. Trimming pared 4 bases from V and 2 bases from J, leaving 14 bases between. The CDR3 has 15 residues. The CDR3 DNA sequence: TGTGCCAGCAGCCCAAGCCCCGGAGCACAAGAGACCCAGTACTTC. Its translation: CASSPSPGAQETQYF.

The chain links TRBV28 to TRBJ1-6; TRBD1 is a possible D gene (5 bases). Trimming left V 5 bases short and J 6 bases short, with 17 bases between. CDR1 is MDHEN, CDR2 SYDVKM, per germline. The CDR3 is made up of 16 amino acids. CDR3 bases: TGTGCCAGCAGTCCCCCCGGGGCGGGAACTAATTCACCCCTCCACTTT. It specifies CASSPPGAGTNSPLHF.

J is TRBJ2-5 and V is TRBV7-9; 13 bases match TRBD2. The germline gives CDR1 SEHNR, CDR2 FQNEAQ (reference sequence). The V and J ends lost 5 bases and 2 bases, in that order; junction bases with no gene match: 8. The CDR3 spans 17 residues. CDR3 sequence (DNA): TGTGCCAGCAGCCTCGGACTAGCGGGAGAGTGGCAAGAGACCCAGTACTTC. Translation: CASSLGLAGEWQETQYF. Looking up the rest from reference TRBV7-9 and TRBJ2-5 gives the full variable domain: DTGVSQNPRHKITKRGQNVTFRCDPISEHNRLYWYRQTLGQGPEFLTYFQNEAQLEKSRLLSDRFSAERPKGSFSTLEIQRTEQGDSAMYLCASSLGLAGEWQETQYFGPGTRLLVL.

CDR3 sequence reads: CASSGRLEDTIYF. DNA of the CDR3: TGTGCCAGCAGTGGGAGGCTAGAAGACACCATATATTTT. The chain joins TRBV6-1 to TRBJ1-3; D is uncertain. The CDR3 is 13 amino acids. The V end was cut by 4 bases, the J end by 8 bases, with 12 bases between. Germline loops: CDR1 MNHNS, CDR2 SASEGT.

The gene calls are TRBV28 and TRBJ2-7; no definite D call. Germline V gene data show CDR1 as MDHEN and CDR2 as SYDVKM. The germline V and J ends were trimmed by 9 bases and 4 bases, with 16 bases remaining between them. The CDR3 is made up of 13 amino acids. CDR3 in DNA: TGTGCCAGTAGTGTCGCTCAGGTTTACGAGCAGTACTTC. This translates into CASSVAQVYEQYF.

In its sample, this clone was seen a few times. The V call is TRBV5-6, the J call TRBJ2-2; the D is unclear. CDR1 SGHDT and CDR2 YYEEEE come from the germline V gene. Trimming left V 0 bases short and J 2 bases short, with 8 bases between. The CDR3 length is 15 residues. The CDR3 spells CASSLGGHNTGELFF. The CDR3, as DNA: TGTGCCAGCAGCTTGGGTGGGCATAACACCGGGGAGCTGTTTTTT.

The V and J genes are TRBV10-1 and TRBJ2-2; 9 nucleotides match TRBD2. Germline V gene lookup returns CDR1 WNHNN and CDR2 SYGVQD (reference sequence). Trimming cost V 5 bases and J 4 bases; bases outside gene matches: 5. The CDR3 runs to 15 residues. The CDR3 DNA sequence: TGCGCCAGCAGTTTAGCGGGAGCAGGCACCGGGGAGCTGTTTTTT. It is translated as CASSLAGAGTGELFF.

The J gene is TRBJ1-5, the V gene TRBV19; D possibly corresponds to TRBD1 (6 bases). The CDR3 is 14 amino acids. Germline assignment: CDR1 LNHDA and CDR2 SQIVND (reference sequence). The V and J ends lost 3 bases and 2 bases respectively, with 8 bases between them. The CDR3: CASSMSGGNQPQHF. In DNA form, the CDR3 reads TGTGCCAGTAGTATGTCAGGGGGCAATCAGCCCCAGCATTTT.

The chain has TRBV19 and TRBJ1-5; no clear D. Trimming stripped 5 bases from V and 1 base from J, with 12 bases between. Germline V gives CDR1 LNHDA, CDR2 SQIVND (reference sequence). This CDR3 contains 15 residues. The CDR3 sequence is CASSPRGVSNQPQHF. Written as DNA, the CDR3 is TGTGCCAGTAGTCCTCGAGGAGTGAGCAATCAGCCCCAGCATTTT.

The rearrangement uses TRBV29-1 and TRBJ1-6; D unresolved. The CDR3 runs 13 residues. V was cut by 0 bases and J by 11 bases, with 11 bases left in between. Germline V gives CDR1 SQVTM, CDR2 ANQGSEA. CDR3 sequence (DNA): TGCAGCGTTGAAGAGGAGGACGGGACACCCCTCCACTTT. Translating gives CSVEEEDGTPLHF. Drawing the rest from reference TRBV29-1 and TRBJ1-6, the complete variable domain is SAVISQKPSRDICQRGTSLTIQCQVDSQVTMMFWYRQQPGQSLTLIATANQGSEATYESGFVIDKFPISRPNLTFSTLTVSNMSPEDSSIYLCSVEEEDGTPLHFGNGTRLTVT.

The rearrangement uses TRBV28 and TRBJ2-7; 10 bases are shared with TRBD1. The V segment lost 2 bases and the J segment 7 bases; nucleotides outside the gene matches: 2. CDR3 size: 13 residues. Germline CDR1 reads MDHEN; CDR2 reads SYDVKM. Written as DNA, the CDR3 is TGTGCCAGCAGTTTAGGGACAGGGGATGAGCAGTACTTC. This sequence encodes CASSLGTGDEQYF.

This clone was counted a few times. The genes are TRBV7-6 and TRBJ2-5, with D perhaps given as TRBD1 or TRBD2 (5 bases each). Germline CDR1 SGHVS, CDR2 FNYEAQ. The V gene lost 5 bases and the J gene lost 2 bases, with 9 bases spanning the gap. The CDR3 is made up of 13 amino acids. The CDR3 region has the DNA TGTGCCAGCAGCCGGGGCCGACAAGAGACCCAGTACTTC. Its translation: CASSRGRQETQYF.

The chain carries TRBV6-4 and TRBJ1-2; D remains unclear. The V end was cut by 7 bases, the J end by 2 bases, with 23 bases between. CDR3 size: 17 residues. In germline, CDR1 is MRHNA, CDR2 SNTAGT. Here the CDR3 DNA reads TGTGCCAGCACCAGCCCCCGGCCCCGCGGAGCCAACTATGGCTACACCTTC. Amino acids: CASTSPRPRGANYGYTF.

V usage is TRBV6-5 and J usage is TRBJ2-5; D gene uncertain. CDR1 is MNHEY, CDR2 SVGAGI, per germline. This CDR3 contains 13 residues. The ends were cut back, 5 bases at V and 1 base at J, with 8 bases in the middle. CDR3 nucleotides: TGTGCCAGCAGTGAGCTATTCCAAGAGACCCAGTACTTC. As protein: CASSELFQETQYF.

The J gene is TRBJ2-1, the V gene TRBV5-8; 8 bases match TRBD1. This CDR3 spans 14 amino acids. Trimming took 4 bases from V and 5 from J; bases not matched to a gene: 5. Germline V lookup: CDR1 SGHTS, CDR2 YDEGEE. The DNA of the CDR3 is TGTGCCAGCAGCCGCCAGGGGGCGGACAATGAGCAGTTCTTC. Translating gives CASSRQGADNEQFF.

The CDR3 nucleotides read TGTGCCAGTAGTATATACGAGCCAGGGGGAGCGGAAAAACTGTTTTTT. As protein: CASSIYEPGGAEKLFF. The chain employs TRBV19 and TRBJ1-4, with TRBD1 identical over 7 bases. In germline, CDR1 is LNHDA, CDR2 SQIVND (reference sequence). V lost 2 bases and J lost 8; bases outside the gene matches: 11. This CDR3 comprises 16 residues.

CDR3 bases: TGTGCCAGCAGTGAATGGACTGTTAACTATGGCTACACCTTC. Protein sequence: CASSEWTVNYGYTF. The chain is built from TRBV2 and TRBJ1-2; no reliable D call. The germline V gene has CDR1 SNHLY and CDR2 FYNNEI. Trimming left V 2 bases short and J 1 base short, with 8 bases between. The CDR3 runs 14 residues.

This rearrangement joins TRBV2 to TRBJ1-1; the D is unclear. Per the germline V gene, CDR1 is SNHLY and CDR2 is FYNNEI. The germline V and J ends were trimmed by 6 bases and 1 base, with 6 bases remaining between them. The CDR3 extends over 12 amino acids. The CDR3 DNA reads as TGTGCCAGCAGCATGGGGAACACTGAAGCTTTCTTT. This codes for CASSMGNTEAFF. Full variable domain (remainder filled in from reference TRBV2 and TRBJ1-1): EPEVTQTPSHQVTQMGQEVILRCVPISNHLYFYWYRQILGQKVEFLVSFYNNEISEKSEIFDDQFSVERPDGSNFTLKIRSTKLEDSAMYFCASSMGNTEAFFGQGTRLTVV.

The rearrangement uses TRBV11-2 and TRBJ2-1; D remains ambiguous. The V gene's germline CDR1 is SGHAT and CDR2 FQNNGV. CDR3 size: 14 residues. With 5 bases removed from V and 5 bases from J, the gap between germline ends came to 13 bases. The CDR3 DNA sequence: TGTGCCAGCAGCCTCTTGCTTCTAAACAATGAGCAGTTCTTC. Amino acid sequence: CASSLLLLNNEQFF.

The J gene is TRBJ2-3, the V gene TRBV5-6; TRBD2 matches at 7 bases. Per the germline V gene, CDR1 is SGHDT and CDR2 is YYEEEE. J gave up 5 bases and V 0 bases, and 12 bases lay outside the gene matches. The CDR3 length is 17 residues. In DNA, the CDR3 is TGTGCCAGCAGCTTGGCCAAGAGGGGAGGGCCCATAGATACGCAGTATTTT. Its translation is CASSLAKRGGPIDTQYF.

The chain employs TRBV5-1 and TRBJ1-5, with a possible D match to TRBD1 (5 bases). V was cut by 4 bases and J by 4 bases, with 24 bases left in between. CDR3 length: 18 residues. Germline V gene sequence: CDR1 SGHRS, CDR2 YFSETQ. The CDR3 here is CASSLGPGGGLRNQPQHF. The CDR3 DNA sequence: TGCGCCAGCAGCCTGGGACCAGGTGGCGGTCTTCGAAATCAGCCCCAGCATTTT.

The chain combines TRBV14 with TRBJ2-2, with D possibly TRBD1 on 5 matching bases. Germline V lookup: CDR1 SGHDN, CDR2 FVKESK. This CDR3 has 14 residues. Deletions cut 4 bases from V and 6 bases from J, with 12 bases between. For the CDR3, the DNA is TGTGCCAGCAGCCCTAACAGGAGATCCGGGGAGCTGTTTTTT. This codes for CASSPNRRSGELFF.

The rearrangement links TRBV5-1 to TRBJ2-5; D not certain. CDR3 length: 13 amino acids. CDR1 SGHRS and CDR2 YFSETQ come from the germline V gene. Between the trimmed V and J ends, which lost 0 bases and 2 bases, there was a span of 5 bases. CDR3 in DNA: TGCGCCAGCAGCTTGGGGCAGCAAGAGACCCAGTACTTC. Protein sequence: CASSLGQQETQYF.

This clone was observed a handful of times. V usage is TRBV29-1 and J usage is TRBJ2-3; no reliable D call. V lost 5 bases, J lost 6 bases, and 12 bases lay in between. CDR3 size: 12 residues. The germline CDR1 and CDR2 sequences are SQVTM and ANQGSEA. CDR3 region: CSVKVGPDTQYF. The CDR3 region has the DNA TGCAGCGTTAAGGTTGGGCCGGATACGCAGTATTTT.

This clone is deemed medium-sized. The rearrangement links TRBV5-6 to TRBJ2-5, with 7 bases aligning to TRBD1. The CDR3 extends over 15 amino acids. Trimming cost V 6 bases and J 3 bases; bases outside gene matches: 11. Germline V gives CDR1 SGHDT, CDR2 YYEEEE. CDR3 region: CASMNPGQTEETQYF. The CDR3 bases are TGTGCCAGCATGAACCCGGGACAGACAGAAGAGACCCAGTACTTC.

The V gene is TRBV4-2, the J gene TRBJ2-1; 7 nucleotides match TRBD2. V lost 8 bases to trimming and J lost 2 bases; unmatched junction nucleotides: 9. Germline V gene data show CDR1 as LGHNA and CDR2 as YNFKEQ. This CDR3 is 15 amino acids long. In DNA form, the CDR3 reads TGTGCCAGCGTCAGCGGGGTGGACCCCTACAATGAGCAGTTCTTC. It translates to CASVSGVDPYNEQFF.

This chain joins TRBV4-1 and TRBJ1-1, with 10 bases aligning to TRBD1. Germline lookup yields CDR1 MGHRA and CDR2 YSYEKL. Unmatched junction bases numbered 8, after V lost 4 bases and J lost 0 bases. CDR3 length equals 17 residues. CDR3 bases: TGCGCCAGCAGCCGGGACAGGGGACGGGCTATGAACACTGAAGCTTTCTTT. This codes for CASSRDRGRAMNTEAFF.

The chain couples TRBV6-6 to TRBJ1-2; no clear D gene. Between the trimmed V and J ends, which lost 7 bases and 3 bases, there was a span of 9 bases. CDR1 is MNHNY and CDR2 is SVGAGI in the germline V gene (reference sequence). This CDR3 region has 12 residues. The CDR3 DNA sequence: TGTGCCAGCACCGATGGGGACTATGGCTACACCTTC. It yields the protein CASTDGDYGYTF.